This T cell receptor beta chain originates from a study of a mutant IDH1 vaccine in newly diagnosed glioma. Germline CDR1 reads WNHNN; CDR2 reads SYGVQD (reference sequence). V was clipped by 8 bases and J by 3 bases, with 13 bases between them. The CDR3 spans 13 residues. Assay: immunoSEQ multiplex PCR; the TCRdb copy retains only in-frame clones and omits some. Of about 21,000 clones in the sample, about 90% were seen once. Turning to this clone: Its antigen is not identified.

Time point given: week 11, during vaccination. Vaccinated patients received 300 ug of mutant IDH1 20-mer peptide per dose, with topical imiquimod. The gene calls are TRBV10-1 and TRBJ1-1; D remains unclear. The source of this sequence is a woman aged 40 to 50 with glioma. Specimen: PBMCs, collected from a glioma patient whose treatment included an IDH1 peptide vaccine. CDR3 bases: TGCGCCAGCTCAATCCGGCGGGACACTGAAGCTTTCTTT. Its translation: CASSIRRDTEAFF.